This TCR beta chain emerged from a study of cytomegalovirus exposure and HLA in healthy donors. Primers for the PCR totalled 60 Vbeta and 13 Jbeta. Generated by immunoSEQ multiplex PCR, the TCRdb table keeps only in-frame clones and is missing some. The sample holds 200,000 or so clones, around 75% seen once. V was cut by 0 bases and J by 0 bases, with 11 bases left in between. The CDR3 length is 16 residues. Germline CDR1 is SGHAT and CDR2 is FQNNGV. Sequenced: PBMCs. This chain joins TRBV11-2 and TRBJ1-2, with D tentatively TRBD1 (5 bases). This sequence was found in a male donor in good health and CMV-seropositive. The CDR3 loop reads CASSLEGHLTNYGYTF. The CDR3 DNA sequence: TGTGCCAGCAGCTTAGAAGGACACCTAACTAACTATGGCTACACCTTC.